This is a list of T cell receptor beta chains from one sample in a study of regulatory T cells in long-lasting Graves disease. TCRdb reanalysed the multiplex PCR reads using MiXCR and keeps one entry per CDR3 protein. The sample holds 400,000 to 650,000 distinct CDR3 sequences, about 16% seen once. The same data also contributed to another study, on T cells in Graves' hyperthyroidism and ophthalmopathy.

This specimen was peripheral blood mononuclear cells (PBMCs), taken at new diagnosis, from a patient treated with antithyroid drugs. The origin of the receptors is a woman in her forties or fifties with Graves disease. Both conserved end residues are part of each CDR3. D genes are given only for firm matches. Size tells how often a clone was seen (once, few, many) or the class of an expanded clone, and some rows leave it out.

CDR3aa | CDR3nt | j_gene | v_gene | d_gene | len | abundance
CASRGALQETQYF | TGTGCCAGCAGGGGGGCGTTGCAAGAGACCCAGTACTTC | TRBJ2-5 | TRBV5-4 | - | 13 | few
CASSYGINQPQHF | TGTGCCAGCAGTTATGGGATCAATCAGCCTCAGCATTTT | TRBJ1-5 | TRBV6-5 | - | 13 | many
CASSEIGQVSAEAFF | TGTGCCAGCAGTGAAATCGGACAAGTCTCCGCTGAAGCTTTCTTT | TRBJ1-1 | TRBV6-1 | - | 15 | -
CASSRGDSWSNTGELFF | TGTGCCAGCAGCCGTGGGGACTCTTGGAGCAACACCGGGGAGCTGTTTTTT | TRBJ2-2 | TRBV3-1 | - | 17 | -
CASNRGSYEQYF | TGTGCCAGCAACAGGGGCTCCTACGAGCAGTACTTC | TRBJ2-7 | TRBV2 | TRBD1 | 12 | many
CASSLGQTGLNTEAFF | TGCGCCAGCAGCTTGGGACAGACAGGCCTGAACACTGAAGCTTTCTTT | TRBJ1-1 | TRBV5-1 | - | 16 | -
CASRGTGELKGYTF | TGTGCCAGCAGGGGGACAGGGGAGTTGAAGGGCTACACCTTC | TRBJ1-2 | TRBV6-1 | TRBD1 | 14 | -
CAIRTTGYEQYF | TGTGCCATCAGGACGACAGGCTACGAGCAGTACTTC | TRBJ2-7 | TRBV10-3 | - | 12 | few
CASRARGSEISDSPLHF | TGTGCCAGCAGGGCCAGAGGGAGCGAGATAAGTGACTCACCCCTCCACTTT | TRBJ1-6 | TRBV27 | - | 17 | few
CASSLLQGGSYEQYF | TGTGCCAGCAGTCTTCTCCAGGGGGGCTCCTACGAGCAGTACTTC | TRBJ2-7 | TRBV28 | - | 15 | many
CASSPLSGQDEAFF | TGTGCCAGCTCACCACTATCGGGACAGGATGAAGCTTTCTTT | TRBJ1-1 | TRBV18 | TRBD1 | 14 | few
CSVEGQGRSGELFF | TGCAGCGTTGAGGGACAGGGACGGAGCGGGGAGCTGTTTTTT | TRBJ2-2 | TRBV29-1 | TRBD1 | 14 | few
CSVPTRRGSGTEAFF | TGCAGCGTTCCCACCCGAAGGGGATCGGGCACTGAAGCTTTCTTT | TRBJ1-1 | TRBV29-1 | - | 15 | once
CASRDDVETQYF | TGTGCCAGCAGAGACGACGTGGAGACCCAGTACTTC | TRBJ2-5 | TRBV12-3/TRBV12-4 | - | 12 | many
CASREQGAGDQPQHF | TGTGCCAGCAGAGAACAGGGGGCCGGAGATCAGCCCCAGCATTTT | TRBJ1-5 | TRBV13 | TRBD1 | 15 | many
CASSPLRDSKYEAFF | TGTGCCAGTAGTCCGCTAAGGGACAGCAAATATGAAGCTTTCTTT | TRBJ1-1 | TRBV19 | TRBD1 | 15 | many
CASSLGQRSSGANVLTF | TGTGCCAGCAGTTTAGGACAGCGGAGCTCTGGGGCCAACGTCCTGACTTTC | TRBJ2-6 | TRBV12-3/TRBV12-4 | - | 17 | -
CASSFRVEGHEQFF | TGTGCCAGCAGCTTTCGAGTAGAAGGCCATGAGCAGTTCTTC | TRBJ2-1 | TRBV7-9 | - | 14 | once
CASTFSGELFF | TGTGCCAGCACCTTCTCGGGGGAGCTGTTTTTT | TRBJ2-2 | TRBV12-3/TRBV12-4 | - | 11 | many
CASNSVNKGGYTF | TGTGCCAGCAACAGCGTCAATAAAGGAGGCTACACCTTC | TRBJ1-2 | TRBV6-1 | - | 13 | many
CASSAHPGQLTNQPQHF | TGTGCCAGTAGTGCCCATCCGGGACAGCTTACTAATCAGCCCCAGCATTTT | TRBJ1-5 | TRBV19 | TRBD1 | 17 | -
CASSFLRNTIYF | TGTGCCAGCAGTTTCTTAAGAAACACCATATATTTT | TRBJ1-3 | TRBV12-3/TRBV12-4 | - | 12 | -
CARRSTRLAGGDTGELFF | TGTGCCAGAAGGAGCACCCGACTAGCGGGGGGGGACACCGGGGAGCTGTTTTTT | TRBJ2-2 | TRBV7-3 | TRBD2 | 18 | -
CASGEGNYGYTF | TGTGCCAGCGGAGAGGGAAACTATGGCTACACCTTC | TRBJ1-2 | TRBV2 | - | 12 | many
CASSLVSGLGETQYF | TGTGCCAGCAGCTTAGTTTCTGGGCTAGGAGAGACCCAGTACTTC | TRBJ2-5 | TRBV7-9 | - | 15 | many
CASNPPQGEYNEQFF | TGTGCCAGCAACCCCCCCCAGGGGGAGTACAATGAGCAGTTCTTC | TRBJ2-1 | TRBV28 | TRBD1 | 15 | -
CASTPTGGIYGYTF | TGTGCCAGTACCCCGACAGGCGGGATCTATGGCTACACCTTC | TRBJ1-2 | TRBV19 | - | 14 | -